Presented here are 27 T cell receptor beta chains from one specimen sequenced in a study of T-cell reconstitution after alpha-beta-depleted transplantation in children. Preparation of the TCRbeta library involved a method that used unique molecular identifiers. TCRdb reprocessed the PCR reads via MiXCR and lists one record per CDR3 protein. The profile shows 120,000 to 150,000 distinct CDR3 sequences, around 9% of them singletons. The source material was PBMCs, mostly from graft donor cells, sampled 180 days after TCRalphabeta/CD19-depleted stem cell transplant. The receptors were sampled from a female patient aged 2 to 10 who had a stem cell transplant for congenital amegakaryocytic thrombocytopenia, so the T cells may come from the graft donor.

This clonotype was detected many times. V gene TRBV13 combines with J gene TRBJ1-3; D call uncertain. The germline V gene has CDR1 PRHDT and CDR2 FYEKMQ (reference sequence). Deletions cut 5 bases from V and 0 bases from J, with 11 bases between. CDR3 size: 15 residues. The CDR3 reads CASSLNGYSGNTIYF. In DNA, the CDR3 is TGTGCCAGCAGCCTAAACGGTTACTCTGGAAACACCATATATTTT.

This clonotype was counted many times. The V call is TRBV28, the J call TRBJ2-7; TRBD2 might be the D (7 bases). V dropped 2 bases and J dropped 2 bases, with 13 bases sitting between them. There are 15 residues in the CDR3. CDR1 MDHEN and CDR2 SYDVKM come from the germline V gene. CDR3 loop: CASSLIGRGAYEQYF. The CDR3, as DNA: TGTGCCAGCAGTTTAATAGGGAGGGGGGCCTACGAGCAGTACTTC.

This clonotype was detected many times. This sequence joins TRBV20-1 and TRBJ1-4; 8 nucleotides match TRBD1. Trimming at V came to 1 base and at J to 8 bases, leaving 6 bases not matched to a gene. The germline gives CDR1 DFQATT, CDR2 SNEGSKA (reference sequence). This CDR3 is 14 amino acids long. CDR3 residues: CSARGYRGSEKLFF. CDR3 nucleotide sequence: TGCAGTGCTAGAGGTTACAGGGGGAGCGAAAAACTGTTTTTT.

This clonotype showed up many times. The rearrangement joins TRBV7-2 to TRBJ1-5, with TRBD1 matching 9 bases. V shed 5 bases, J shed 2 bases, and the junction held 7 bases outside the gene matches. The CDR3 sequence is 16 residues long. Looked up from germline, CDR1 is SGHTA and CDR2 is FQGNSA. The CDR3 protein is CASSGTGYIGNQPQHF. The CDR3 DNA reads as TGTGCCAGCAGCGGGACAGGGTATATCGGCAATCAGCCCCAGCATTTT.

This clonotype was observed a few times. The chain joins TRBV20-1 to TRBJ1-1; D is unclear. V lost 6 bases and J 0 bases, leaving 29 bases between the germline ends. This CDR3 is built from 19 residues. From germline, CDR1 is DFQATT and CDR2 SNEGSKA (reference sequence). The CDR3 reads CSALKWEATGWSLNTEAFF. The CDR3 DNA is TGCAGTGCCTTAAAATGGGAGGCCACCGGGTGGTCATTGAACACTGAAGCTTTCTTT.

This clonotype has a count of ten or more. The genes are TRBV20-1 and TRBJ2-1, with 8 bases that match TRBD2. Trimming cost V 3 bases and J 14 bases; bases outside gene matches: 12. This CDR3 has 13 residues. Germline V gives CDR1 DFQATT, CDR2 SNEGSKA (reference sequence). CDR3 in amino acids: CSARIAGRREEFF. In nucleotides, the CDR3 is TGCAGTGCTAGGATAGCCGGGCGGCGGGAGGAGTTCTTC.

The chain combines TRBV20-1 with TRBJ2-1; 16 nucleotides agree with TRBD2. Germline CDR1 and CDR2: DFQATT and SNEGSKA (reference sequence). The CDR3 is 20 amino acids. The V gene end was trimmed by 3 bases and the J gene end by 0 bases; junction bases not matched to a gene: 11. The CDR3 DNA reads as TGCAGTGCTAGGGAGATACCGGGACTAGCGGGAGGGAGCTCCTACAATGAGCAGTTCTTC. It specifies CSAREIPGLAGGSSYNEQFF.

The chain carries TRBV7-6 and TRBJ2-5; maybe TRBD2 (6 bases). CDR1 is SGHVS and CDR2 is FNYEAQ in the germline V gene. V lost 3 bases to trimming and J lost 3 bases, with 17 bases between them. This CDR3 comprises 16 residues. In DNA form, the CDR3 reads TGTGCCAGCAGCTTCAGGGACTTATTCCGAGAAGAGACCCAGTACTTC. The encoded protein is CASSFRDLFREETQYF.

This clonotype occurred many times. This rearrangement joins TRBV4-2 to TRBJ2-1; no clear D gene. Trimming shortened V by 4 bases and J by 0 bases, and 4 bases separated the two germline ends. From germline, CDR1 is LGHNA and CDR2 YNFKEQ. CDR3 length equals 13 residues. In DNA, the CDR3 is TGTGCCAGCAGCCCCAACTCCTACAATGAGCAGTTCTTC. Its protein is CASSPNSYNEQFF.

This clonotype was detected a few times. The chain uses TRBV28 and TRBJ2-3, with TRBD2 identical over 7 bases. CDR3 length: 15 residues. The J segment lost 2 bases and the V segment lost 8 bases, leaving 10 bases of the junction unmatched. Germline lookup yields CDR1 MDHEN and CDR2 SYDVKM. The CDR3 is CASGSPSGLTDTQYF. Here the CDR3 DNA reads TGTGCCAGCGGTTCCCCTAGCGGACTCACAGATACGCAGTATTTT.

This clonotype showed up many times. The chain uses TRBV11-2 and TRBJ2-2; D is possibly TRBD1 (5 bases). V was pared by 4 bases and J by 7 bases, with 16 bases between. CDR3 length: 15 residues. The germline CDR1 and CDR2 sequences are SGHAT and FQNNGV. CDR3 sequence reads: CASSWSGLGYGELFF. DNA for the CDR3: TGTGCCAGCAGCTGGTCAGGGTTGGGGTACGGGGAGCTGTTTTTT.

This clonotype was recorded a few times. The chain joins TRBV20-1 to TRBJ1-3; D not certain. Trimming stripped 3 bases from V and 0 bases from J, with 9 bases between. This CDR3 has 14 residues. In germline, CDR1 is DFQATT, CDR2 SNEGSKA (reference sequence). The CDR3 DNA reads TGCAGTGCTAGGCGCGGACTCTCTGGAAACACCATATATTTT. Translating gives CSARRGLSGNTIYF.

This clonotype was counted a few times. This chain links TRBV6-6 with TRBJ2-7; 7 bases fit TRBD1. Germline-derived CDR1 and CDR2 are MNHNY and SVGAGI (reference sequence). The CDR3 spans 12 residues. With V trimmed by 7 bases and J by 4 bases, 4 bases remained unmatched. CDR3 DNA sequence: TGTGCCAGCAAACAGGGGTTTTACGAGCAGTACTTC. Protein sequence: CASKQGFYEQYF.

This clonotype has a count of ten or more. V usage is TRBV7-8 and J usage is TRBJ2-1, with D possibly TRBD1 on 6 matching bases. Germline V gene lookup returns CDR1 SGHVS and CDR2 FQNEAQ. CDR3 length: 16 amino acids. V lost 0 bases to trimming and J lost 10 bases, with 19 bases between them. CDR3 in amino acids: CASSLARGMRGTEQFF. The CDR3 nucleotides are TGTGCCAGCAGCTTAGCCAGGGGCATGAGGGGGACGGAGCAGTTCTTC.

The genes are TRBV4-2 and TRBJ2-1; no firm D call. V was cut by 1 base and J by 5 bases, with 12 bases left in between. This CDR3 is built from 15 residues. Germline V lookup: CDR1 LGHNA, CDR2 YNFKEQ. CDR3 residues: CASSQVVSTNNEQFF. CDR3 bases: TGTGCCAGCAGCCAAGTCGTTAGCACGAACAATGAGCAGTTCTTC.

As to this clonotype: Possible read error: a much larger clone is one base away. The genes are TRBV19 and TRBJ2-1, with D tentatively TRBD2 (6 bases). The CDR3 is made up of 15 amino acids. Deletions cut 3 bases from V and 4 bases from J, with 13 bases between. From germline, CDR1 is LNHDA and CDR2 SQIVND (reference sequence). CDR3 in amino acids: CASSITSRRYNEQFF. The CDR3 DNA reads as TGTGCCAGTAGTATTACTAGCAGGAGATACAATGAGCAGTTCTTC.

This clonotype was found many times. The CDR3 loop is CATSRVVAGGGTDTQYF. CDR3 sequence (DNA): TGTGCCACCAGCAGAGTCGTAGCGGGAGGTGGCACAGATACGCAGTATTTT. The V gene is TRBV15, the J gene TRBJ2-3; TRBD2 matches at 10 bases. CDR1 and CDR2 from the germline V gene are LNHNV and YYDKDF (reference sequence). After removal of 1 base from V and 1 base from J, the junction contained 5 bases not matched to a gene. The CDR3 is 17 residues long.

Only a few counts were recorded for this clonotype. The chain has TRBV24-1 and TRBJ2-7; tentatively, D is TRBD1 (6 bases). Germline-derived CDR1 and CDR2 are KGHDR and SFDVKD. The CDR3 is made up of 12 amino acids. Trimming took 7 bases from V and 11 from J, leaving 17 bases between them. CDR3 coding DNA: TGTGCCACCAGACCAAGAACAGGGTGGAAGTACTTC. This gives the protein CATRPRTGWKYF.

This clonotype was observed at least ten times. The chain's CDR3 is CASSPRAGGDTQYF. The CDR3 nucleotides are TGTGCCAGCAGTCCCCGCGCGGGAGGTGATACGCAGTATTTT. The genes are TRBV28 and TRBJ2-3; TRBD2 aligns across 8 bases. Germline loops: CDR1 MDHEN, CDR2 SYDVKM. This CDR3 is built from 14 residues. V dropped 5 bases and J dropped 6; count of bases not matched to a gene: 7.

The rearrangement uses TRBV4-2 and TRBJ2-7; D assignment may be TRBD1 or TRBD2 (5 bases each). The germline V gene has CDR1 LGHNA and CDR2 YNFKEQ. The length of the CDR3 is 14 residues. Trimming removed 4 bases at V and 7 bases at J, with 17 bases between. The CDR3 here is CASSPTGPLREQYF. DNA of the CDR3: TGTGCCAGCAGCCCGACGGGACCACTAAGGGAGCAGTACTTC.

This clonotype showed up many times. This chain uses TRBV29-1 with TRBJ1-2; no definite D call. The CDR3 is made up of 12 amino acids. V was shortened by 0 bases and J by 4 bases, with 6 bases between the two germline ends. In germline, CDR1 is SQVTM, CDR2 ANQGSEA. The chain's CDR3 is CSVEDTRYGYTF. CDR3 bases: TGCAGCGTTGAAGATACCCGCTATGGCTACACCTTC.

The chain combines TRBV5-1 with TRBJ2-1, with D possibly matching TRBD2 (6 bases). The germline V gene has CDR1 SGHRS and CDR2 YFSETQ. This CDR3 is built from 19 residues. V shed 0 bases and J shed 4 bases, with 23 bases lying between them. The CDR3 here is CASSLGSGGGESQYNEQFF. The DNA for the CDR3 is TGCGCCAGCAGCTTGGGCAGTGGCGGCGGGGAAAGTCAGTACAATGAGCAGTTCTTC.

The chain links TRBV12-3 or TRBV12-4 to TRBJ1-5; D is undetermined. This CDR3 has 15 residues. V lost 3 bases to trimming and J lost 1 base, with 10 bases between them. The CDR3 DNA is TGTGCCAGCAGTTTGTCCGCGGGCAGCAATCAGCCCCAGCATTTT. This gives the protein CASSLSAGSNQPQHF.

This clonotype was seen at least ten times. DNA for the CDR3: TGTGCCAGCAGCTCTACGGACTATCAGTTCTTC. As protein: CASSSTDYQFF. This chain uses TRBV7-2 with TRBJ2-1; D is possibly TRBD2 (6 bases). The CDR3 consists of 11 residues. Germline V gives CDR1 SGHTA, CDR2 FQGNSA. V dropped 4 bases and J dropped 13 bases, with 11 bases sitting between them. The full variable domain, completed using reference TRBV7-2 and TRBJ2-1, is GAGVSQSPSNKVTEKGKDVELRCDPISGHTALYWYRQSLGQGLEFLIYFQGNSAPDKSGLPSDRFSAERTGGSVSTLTIQRTQQEDSAVYLCASSSTDYQFFGPGTRLTVL.

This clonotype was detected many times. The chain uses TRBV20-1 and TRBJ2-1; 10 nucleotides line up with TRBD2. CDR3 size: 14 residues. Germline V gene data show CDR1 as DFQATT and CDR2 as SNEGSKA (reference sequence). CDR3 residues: CSWFGLAGVNEQFF. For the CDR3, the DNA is TGCAGCTGGTTTGGCCTAGCGGGGGTTAATGAGCAGTTCTTC.

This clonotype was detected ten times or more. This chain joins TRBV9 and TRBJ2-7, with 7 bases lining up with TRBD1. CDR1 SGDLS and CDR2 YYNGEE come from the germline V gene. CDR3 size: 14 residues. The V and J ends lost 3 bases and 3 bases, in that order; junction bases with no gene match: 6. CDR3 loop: CASSDPPGGYEQYF. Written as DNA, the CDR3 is TGTGCCAGCAGCGATCCCCCAGGGGGCTACGAGCAGTACTTC. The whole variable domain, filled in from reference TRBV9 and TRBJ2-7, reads DSGVTQTPKHLITATGQRVTLRCSPRSGDLSVYWYQQSLDQGLQFLIQYYNGEERAKGNILERFSAQQFPDLHSELNLSSLELGDSALYFCASSDPPGGYEQYFGPGTRLTVT.

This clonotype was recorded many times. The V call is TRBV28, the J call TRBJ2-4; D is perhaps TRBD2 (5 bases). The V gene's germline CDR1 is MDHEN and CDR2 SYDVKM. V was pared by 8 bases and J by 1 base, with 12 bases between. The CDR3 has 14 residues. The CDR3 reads CASQNRDAKNIQYF. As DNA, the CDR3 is TGTGCCAGCCAGAATCGGGATGCCAAAAACATTCAGTACTTC.